These 7 T cell receptor beta chains came from one sample sequenced in a study of T cell responses to AZD1222 COVID-19 vaccine. Some clones are missing from TCRdb's copy, which holds only in-frame ones; the method was immunoSEQ multiplex PCR. The table includes roughly 150,000 clones, 80% to 95% detected once. The sample here was peripheral blood, taken 28 days after the second AZD1222 dose. These receptors originate from an adult who received the AZD1222 COVID-19 vaccine.

This clone was counted only a few times. The chain carries TRBV7-9 and TRBJ2-1; TRBD2 matches 13 bases. This CDR3 contains 18 residues. Looked up from germline, CDR1 is SEHNR and CDR2 is FQNEAQ (reference sequence). The J segment lost 8 bases and the V segment lost 8 bases, leaving 18 bases of the junction unmatched. The CDR3 spells CASPGLAGVGPEGDEQFF. The CDR3 nucleotides read TGTGCCAGCCCCGGACTAGCGGGAGTAGGGCCCGAGGGCGATGAGCAGTTCTTC.

The V call is TRBV6-1, the J call TRBJ1-5; 7 nucleotides align to TRBD1. This CDR3 is built from 16 residues. The V segment lost 1 base and the J segment 1 base; nucleotides outside the gene matches: 4. Germline-derived CDR1 and CDR2 are MNHNS and SASEGT. The CDR3 sequence is CASSEGADRSNQPQHF. DNA of the CDR3: TGTGCCAGCAGTGAAGGGGCGGACAGGAGCAATCAGCCCCAGCATTTT.

The gene calls are TRBV4-3 and TRBJ1-5; perhaps TRBD1 as D (5 bases). This CDR3 comprises 15 residues. Trimming stripped 4 bases from V and 0 bases from J, with 10 bases between. The germline V gene has CDR1 LGHNA and CDR2 YSLEER. CDR3: CASSPDRYSNQPQHF. The CDR3 coding sequence is TGCGCCAGCAGCCCTGACAGATATAGCAATCAGCCCCAGCATTTT.

The J gene is TRBJ1-5, the V gene TRBV6-4; maybe TRBD1 (6 bases). Germline V lookup: CDR1 MRHNA, CDR2 SNTAGT. The CDR3 sequence is 16 residues long. The ends were cut back, 7 bases at V and 5 bases at J, with 21 bases in the middle. The CDR3 sequence is CASMFWGRCCYQPQHF. CDR3 nucleotide sequence: TGTGCCAGCATGTTTTGGGGGCGGTGCTGTTATCAGCCCCAGCATTTT.

The rearrangement uses TRBV5-1 and TRBJ2-7, with D perhaps TRBD1 or TRBD2 (5 bases each). CDR1 and CDR2 (germline): SGHRS, YFSETQ. This CDR3 is built from 16 residues. V was cut by 0 bases and J by 0 bases, with 13 bases left in between. This CDR3 is CASSLGPGAGSYEQYF. The CDR3 coding sequence is TGCGCCAGCAGCTTGGGTCCCGGGGCCGGCTCCTACGAGCAGTACTTC.

V usage is TRBV7-9 and J usage is TRBJ2-7; D ambiguous. This CDR3 region has 13 residues. V shed 1 base and J shed 3 bases, with 7 bases lying between them. Germline V gene lookup returns CDR1 SEHNR and CDR2 FQNEAQ (reference sequence). CDR3 sequence (DNA): TGTGCCAGCAGCTTAGACAGCATCTACGAGCAGTACTTC. Translating it yields CASSLDSIYEQYF.

The chain joins TRBV5-1 to TRBJ2-2, with D perhaps TRBD2 (6 bases). Germline loops: CDR1 SGHRS, CDR2 YFSETQ. Trimming left V 2 bases short and J 1 base short, with 9 bases between. The CDR3 contains 15 residues. DNA for the CDR3: TGCGCCAGCAGCTTCTCCGGGGGGAACACCGGGGAGCTGTTTTTT. Encoded protein: CASSFSGGNTGELFF.